What follows is one T cell receptor beta chain and its context. Repertoires were generated with immunoSEQ multiplex PCR, while TCRdb's copy carries only in-frame clones and drops some. In the table there are approximately 360,000 clones, about 90% of which are singletons. The source of the sample is a study of blood T cell repertoires in COVID-19. As for the study in general: The analysed material was cDNA or gDNA that came from T cells, B-cell-depleted T cells, or PBMCs.

Per germline, CDR1 LGHDT and CDR2 YNNKEL (reference sequence). This CDR3 contains 16 residues. The J segment lost 5 bases and the V segment lost 3 bases, leaving 9 bases of the junction unmatched. This TCR derives from a middle-aged man with acute or convalescent COVID-19. Sample: peripheral blood. The J gene is TRBJ2-5, the V gene TRBV3-1 (or the pseudogene TRBV3-2); TRBD1 agrees at 10 bases. The CDR3 reads CASSHMTGGEEETQYF. Written as DNA, the CDR3 is TGTGCCAGCAGCCACATGACAGGGGGCGAGGAGGAGACCCAGTACTTC.